This T cell receptor (beta chain) was sequenced for a study of blood T cell repertoires in COVID-19. Assay: immunoSEQ multiplex PCR; the TCRdb copy retains only in-frame clones and omits some. The table records about 260,000 clones, around 80% of them present only once. The CDR3 has 20 residues. The chain combines TRBV21-1 with TRBJ2-3; TRBD2, the table's D call, lacks a check against the DNA. TRBV21-1 is reported as a pseudogene. The clonotype was recovered from a woman aged 80 or over with acute or convalescent COVID-19. The sequencing input was peripheral blood. CDR3 nucleotides: TGTGCCAGCAGCACCCGACAGATGAGGTTGCGAGCGGGAGTATCAGATACGCAGTATTTT. Translated: CASSTRQMRLRAGVSDTQYF.